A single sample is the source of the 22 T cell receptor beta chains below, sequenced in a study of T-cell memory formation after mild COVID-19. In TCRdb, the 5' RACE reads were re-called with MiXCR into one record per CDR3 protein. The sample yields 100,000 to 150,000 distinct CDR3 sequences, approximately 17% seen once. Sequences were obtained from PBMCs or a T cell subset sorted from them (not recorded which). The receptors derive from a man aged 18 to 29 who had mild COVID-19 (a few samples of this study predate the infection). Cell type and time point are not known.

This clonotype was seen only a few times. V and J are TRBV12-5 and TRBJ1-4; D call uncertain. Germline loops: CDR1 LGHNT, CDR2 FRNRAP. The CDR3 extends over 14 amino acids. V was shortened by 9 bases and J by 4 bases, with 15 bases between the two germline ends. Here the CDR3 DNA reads TGTGCTAGCGGGCTGGACGGAAGTAATGAAAAACTGTTTTTT. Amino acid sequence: CASGLDGSNEKLFF.

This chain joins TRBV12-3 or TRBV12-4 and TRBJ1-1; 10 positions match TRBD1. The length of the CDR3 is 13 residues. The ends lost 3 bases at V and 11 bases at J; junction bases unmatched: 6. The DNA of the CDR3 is TGTGCCAGCAGTTTCGGGACAGGGGTCGGGGCTTTCTTT. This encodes CASSFGTGVGAFF.

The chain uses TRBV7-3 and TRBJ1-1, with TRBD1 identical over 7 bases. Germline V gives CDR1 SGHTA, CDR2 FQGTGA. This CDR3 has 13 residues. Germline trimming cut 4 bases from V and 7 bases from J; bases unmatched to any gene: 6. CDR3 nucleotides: TGTGCCAGCAGCTCTGACCGGGACAGTGAAGCTTTCTTT. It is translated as CASSSDRDSEAFF.

For the CDR3, the DNA is TGTGCCAGCGGGAAGGGGACTAGCGCCTCGGCCGGGGAGCTGTTTTTT. Translating gives CASGKGTSASAGELFF. The chain couples TRBV12-3 or TRBV12-4 to TRBJ2-2; 10 bases line up with TRBD2. Trimming took 8 bases from V and 6 from J; bases not matched to a gene: 12. The CDR3 spans 16 residues.

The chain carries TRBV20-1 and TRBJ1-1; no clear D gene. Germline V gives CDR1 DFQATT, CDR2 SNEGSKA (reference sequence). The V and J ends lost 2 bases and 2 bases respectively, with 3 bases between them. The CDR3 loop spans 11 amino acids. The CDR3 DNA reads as TGCAGTGCTAGATCCAACACTGAAGCTTTCTTT. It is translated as CSARSNTEAFF.

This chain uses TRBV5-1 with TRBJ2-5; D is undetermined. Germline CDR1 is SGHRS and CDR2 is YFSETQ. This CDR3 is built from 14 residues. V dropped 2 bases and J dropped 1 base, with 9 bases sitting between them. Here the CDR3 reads CASSFGQSQETQYF. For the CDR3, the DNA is TGCGCCAGCAGCTTCGGTCAGTCCCAAGAGACCCAGTACTTC.

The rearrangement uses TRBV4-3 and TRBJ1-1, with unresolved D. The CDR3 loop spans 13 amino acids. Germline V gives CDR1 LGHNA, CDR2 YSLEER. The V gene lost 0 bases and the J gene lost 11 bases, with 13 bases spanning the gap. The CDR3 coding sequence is TGCGCCAGCAGCCAAGAGTCCCCGGTAGTTGCTTTCTTT. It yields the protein CASSQESPVVAFF.

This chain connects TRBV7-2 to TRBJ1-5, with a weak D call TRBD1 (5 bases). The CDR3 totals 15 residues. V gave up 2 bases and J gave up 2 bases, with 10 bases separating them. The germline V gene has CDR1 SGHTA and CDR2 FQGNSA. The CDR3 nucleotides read TGTGCCAGCAGCTTACAGGGAAGGCGCAATCAGCCCCAGCATTTT. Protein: CASSLQGRRNQPQHF.

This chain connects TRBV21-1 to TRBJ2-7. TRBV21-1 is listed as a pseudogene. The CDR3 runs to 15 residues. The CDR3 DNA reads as TGTGCCAGCAGCACTCGGACGCAGTCTACCTACGAGCAGTACGTC. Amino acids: CASSTRTQSTYEQYV.

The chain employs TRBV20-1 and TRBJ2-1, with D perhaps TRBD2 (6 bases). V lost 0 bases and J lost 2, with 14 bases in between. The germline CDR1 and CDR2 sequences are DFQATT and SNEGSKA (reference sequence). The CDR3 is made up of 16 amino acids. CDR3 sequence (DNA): TGCAGTGCTAGAGAAGGGTGGGGAGGCACCTACAATGAGCAGTTCTTC. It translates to CSAREGWGGTYNEQFF.

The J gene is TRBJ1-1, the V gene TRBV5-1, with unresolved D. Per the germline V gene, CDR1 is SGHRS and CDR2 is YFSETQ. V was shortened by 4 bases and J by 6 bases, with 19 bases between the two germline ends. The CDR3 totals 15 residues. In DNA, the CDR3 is TGCGCCAGCAGCCCTTGGCCCCGGGGTATGGCTGAAGCTTTCTTT. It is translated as CASSPWPRGMAEAFF. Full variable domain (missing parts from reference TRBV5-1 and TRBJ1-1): KAGVTQTPRYLIKTRGQQVTLSCSPISGHRSVSWYQQTPGQGLQFLFEYFSETQRNKGNFPGRFSGRQFSNSRSEMNVSTLELGDSALYLCASSPWPRGMAEAFFGQGTRLTVV.

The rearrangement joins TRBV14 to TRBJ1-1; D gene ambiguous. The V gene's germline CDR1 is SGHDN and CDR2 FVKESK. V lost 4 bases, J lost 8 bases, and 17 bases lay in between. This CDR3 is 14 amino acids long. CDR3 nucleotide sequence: TGTGCCAGCAGCCGCTTCGGGCGCAGGCCCGAAGCTTTCTTT. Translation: CASSRFGRRPEAFF.

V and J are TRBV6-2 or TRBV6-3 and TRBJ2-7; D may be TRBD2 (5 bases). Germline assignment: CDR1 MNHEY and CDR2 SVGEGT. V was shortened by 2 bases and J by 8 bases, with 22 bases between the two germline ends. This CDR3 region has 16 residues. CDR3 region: CASSYPHGAKRHQQYV. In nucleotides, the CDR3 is TGTGCCAGCAGTTACCCACACGGCGCTAAGCGGCATCAGCAGTACGTC.

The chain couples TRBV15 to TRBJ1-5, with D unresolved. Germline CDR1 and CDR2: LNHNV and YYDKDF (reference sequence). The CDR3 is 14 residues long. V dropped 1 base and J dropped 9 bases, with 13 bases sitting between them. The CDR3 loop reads CATSRGGDRRPQHF. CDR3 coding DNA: TGTGCCACCAGCAGAGGGGGAGACCGGAGGCCCCAGCATTTT.

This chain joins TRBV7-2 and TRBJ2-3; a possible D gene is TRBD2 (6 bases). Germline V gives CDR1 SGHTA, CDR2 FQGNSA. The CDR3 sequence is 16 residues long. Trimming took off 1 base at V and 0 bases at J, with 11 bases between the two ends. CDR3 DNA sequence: TGTGCCAGCAGCTTAGTAGCGGCGACTAGCACAGATACGCAGTATTTT. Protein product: CASSLVAATSTDTQYF.

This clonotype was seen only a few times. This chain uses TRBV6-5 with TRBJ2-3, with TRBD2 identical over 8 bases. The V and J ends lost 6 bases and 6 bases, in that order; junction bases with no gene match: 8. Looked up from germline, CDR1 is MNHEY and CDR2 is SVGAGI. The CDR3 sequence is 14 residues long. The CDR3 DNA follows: TGTGCCAGCAGCTACGGGGGGGCCCTGGATACGCAGTATTTT. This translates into CASSYGGALDTQYF.

The CDR3 is CASSPFGGSTGELFF. As DNA, the CDR3 is TGTGCCAGCAGCCCCTTCGGGGGGAGCACCGGGGAGCTGTTTTTT. The chain employs TRBV21-1 and TRBJ2-2; TRBD1, the table's D call, lacks a check against the DNA. TRBV21-1 is annotated as a pseudogene. The CDR3 has 15 amino acids.

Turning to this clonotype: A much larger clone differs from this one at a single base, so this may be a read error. CDR3 sequence reads: CASSLAVIGADYEQYF. CDR3 nucleotide sequence: TGCGCCAGCAGCTTGGCCGTTATCGGGGCCGACTACGAGCAGTACTTC. This rearrangement joins TRBV5-1 to TRBJ2-7; D is tentatively TRBD1 or TRBD2 (5 bases each). The CDR3 contains 16 residues. Germline V CDR1 and CDR2: SGHRS, YFSETQ. The germline V and J ends were trimmed by 0 bases and 3 bases, with 16 bases remaining between them.

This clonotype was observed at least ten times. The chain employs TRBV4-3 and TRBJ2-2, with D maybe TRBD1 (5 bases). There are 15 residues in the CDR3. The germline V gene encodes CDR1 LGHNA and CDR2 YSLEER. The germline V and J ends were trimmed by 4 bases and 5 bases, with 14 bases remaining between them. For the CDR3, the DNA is TGCGCCAGCAGCCCCAGGGTTCTAGAGACCGGGGAGCTGTTTTTT. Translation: CASSPRVLETGELFF.

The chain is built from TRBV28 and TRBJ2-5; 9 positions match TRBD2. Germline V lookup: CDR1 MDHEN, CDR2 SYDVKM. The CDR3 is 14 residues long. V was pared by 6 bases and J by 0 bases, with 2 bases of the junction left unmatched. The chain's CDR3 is CASSLAGNQETQYF. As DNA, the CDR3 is TGTGCCAGCAGCCTAGCGGGAAACCAAGAGACCCAGTACTTC.

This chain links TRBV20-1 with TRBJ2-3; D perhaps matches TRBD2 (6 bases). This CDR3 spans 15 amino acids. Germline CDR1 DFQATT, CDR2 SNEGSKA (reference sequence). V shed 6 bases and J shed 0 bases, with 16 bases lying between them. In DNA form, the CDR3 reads TGCAGTGCCAGCAGCCTAGCGACAAGCACAGATACGCAGTATTTT. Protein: CSASSLATSTDTQYF.

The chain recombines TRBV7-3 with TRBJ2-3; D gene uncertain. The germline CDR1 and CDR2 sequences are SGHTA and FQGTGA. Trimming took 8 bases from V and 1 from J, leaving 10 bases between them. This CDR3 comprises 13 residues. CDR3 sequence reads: CASPWARTDTQYF. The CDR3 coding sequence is TGTGCCAGCCCGTGGGCCCGCACAGATACGCAGTATTTT.